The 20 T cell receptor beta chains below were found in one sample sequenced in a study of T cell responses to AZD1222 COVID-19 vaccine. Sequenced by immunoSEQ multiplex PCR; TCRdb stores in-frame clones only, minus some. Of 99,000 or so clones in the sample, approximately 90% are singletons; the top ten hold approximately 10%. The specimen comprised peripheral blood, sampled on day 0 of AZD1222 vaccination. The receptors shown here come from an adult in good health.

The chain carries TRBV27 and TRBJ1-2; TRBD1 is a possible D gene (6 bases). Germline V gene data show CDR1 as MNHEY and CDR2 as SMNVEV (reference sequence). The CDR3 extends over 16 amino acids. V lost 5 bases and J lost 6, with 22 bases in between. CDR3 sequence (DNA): TGTGCCAGCAGTCACCTCTCACAGGGCCAGGTGGATGGCTACACCTTC. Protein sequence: CASSHLSQGQVDGYTF.

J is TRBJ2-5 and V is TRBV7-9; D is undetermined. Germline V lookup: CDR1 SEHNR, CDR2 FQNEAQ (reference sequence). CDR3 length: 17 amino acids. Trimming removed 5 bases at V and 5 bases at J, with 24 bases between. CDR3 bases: TGTGCCAGCAGCCCAGACGAGGACCCCCGAGTCCGGGAGACCCAGTACTTC. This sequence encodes CASSPDEDPRVRETQYF. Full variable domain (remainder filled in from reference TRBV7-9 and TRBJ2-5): DTGVSQNPRHKITKRGQNVTFRCDPISEHNRLYWYRQTLGQGPEFLTYFQNEAQLEKSRLLSDRFSAERPKGSFSTLEIQRTEQGDSAMYLCASSPDEDPRVRETQYFGPGTRLLVL.

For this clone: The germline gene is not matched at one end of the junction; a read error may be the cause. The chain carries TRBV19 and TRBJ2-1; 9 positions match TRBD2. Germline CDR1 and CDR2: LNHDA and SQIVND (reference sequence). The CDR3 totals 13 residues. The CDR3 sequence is CPNTWREGNEQFF. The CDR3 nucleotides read TGCCCCAACACCTGGCGGGAGGGAAATGAGCAGTTCTTC.

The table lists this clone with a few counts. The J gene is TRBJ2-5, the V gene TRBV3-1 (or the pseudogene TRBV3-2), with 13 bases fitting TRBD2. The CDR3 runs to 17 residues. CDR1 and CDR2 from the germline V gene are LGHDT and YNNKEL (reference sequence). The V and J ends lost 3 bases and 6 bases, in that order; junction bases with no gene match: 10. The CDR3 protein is CASSQGTGTSGIQTQYF. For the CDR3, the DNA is TGTGCCAGCAGCCAGGGTACCGGGACTAGCGGGATTCAGACCCAGTACTTC.

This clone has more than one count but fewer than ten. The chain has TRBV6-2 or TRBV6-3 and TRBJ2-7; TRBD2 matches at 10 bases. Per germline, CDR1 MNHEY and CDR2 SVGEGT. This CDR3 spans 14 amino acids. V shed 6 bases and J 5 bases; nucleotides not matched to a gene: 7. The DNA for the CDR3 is TGTGCCAGCAGCATACTAGCGGGACGGAACGAGCAGTACTTC. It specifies CASSILAGRNEQYF.

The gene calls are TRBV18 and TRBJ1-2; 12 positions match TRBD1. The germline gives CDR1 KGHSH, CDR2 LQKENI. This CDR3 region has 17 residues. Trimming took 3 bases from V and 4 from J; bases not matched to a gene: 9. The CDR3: CASSPGDRGRSAYGYTF. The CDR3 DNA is TGTGCCAGCTCACCGGGGGACAGGGGGCGAAGTGCCTATGGCTACACCTTC.

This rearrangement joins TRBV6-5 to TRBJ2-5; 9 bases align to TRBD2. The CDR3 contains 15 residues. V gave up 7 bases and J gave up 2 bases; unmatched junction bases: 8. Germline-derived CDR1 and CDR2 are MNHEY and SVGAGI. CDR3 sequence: CASIIAGAGQETQYF. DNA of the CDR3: TGTGCCAGCATTATAGCGGGAGCGGGTCAAGAGACCCAGTACTTC.

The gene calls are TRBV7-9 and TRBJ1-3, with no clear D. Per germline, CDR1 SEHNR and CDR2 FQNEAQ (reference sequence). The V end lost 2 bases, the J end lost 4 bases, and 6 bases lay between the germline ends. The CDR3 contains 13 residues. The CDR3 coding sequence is TGTGCCAGCAGCTTAATTACGGGAAACACCATATATTTT. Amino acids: CASSLITGNTIYF. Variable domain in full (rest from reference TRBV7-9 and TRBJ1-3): DTGVSQNPRHKITKRGQNVTFRCDPISEHNRLYWYRQTLGQGPEFLTYFQNEAQLEKSRLLSDRFSAERPKGSFSTLEIQRTEQGDSAMYLCASSLITGNTIYFGEGSWLTVV.

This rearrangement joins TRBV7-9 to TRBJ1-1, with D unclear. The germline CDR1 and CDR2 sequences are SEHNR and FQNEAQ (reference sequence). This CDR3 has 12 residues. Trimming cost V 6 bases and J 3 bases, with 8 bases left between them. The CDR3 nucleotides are TGTGCCAGCAGTGAACGAGACACTGAAGCTTTCTTT. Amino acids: CASSERDTEAFF.

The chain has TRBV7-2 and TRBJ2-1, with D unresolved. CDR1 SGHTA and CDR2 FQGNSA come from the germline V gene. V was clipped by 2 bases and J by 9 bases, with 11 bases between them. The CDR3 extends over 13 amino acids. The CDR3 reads CASSLLTRSEQFF. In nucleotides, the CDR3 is TGTGCCAGCAGCTTACTGACCCGCTCTGAGCAGTTCTTC.

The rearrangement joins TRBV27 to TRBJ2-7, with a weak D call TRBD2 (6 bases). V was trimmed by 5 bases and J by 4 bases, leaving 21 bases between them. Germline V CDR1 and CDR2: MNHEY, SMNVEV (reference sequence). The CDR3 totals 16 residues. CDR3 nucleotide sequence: TGTGCCAGCAGTCCCTCTTTGGGGAGGCGTTATTACGAGCAGTACTTC. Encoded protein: CASSPSLGRRYYEQYF.

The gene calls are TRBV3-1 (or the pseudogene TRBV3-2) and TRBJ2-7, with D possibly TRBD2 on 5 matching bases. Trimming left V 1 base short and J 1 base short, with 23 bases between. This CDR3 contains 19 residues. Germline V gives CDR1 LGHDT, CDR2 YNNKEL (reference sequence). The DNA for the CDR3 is TGTGCCAGCAGCCAAGTAGGAACCGGGGATGGCTCGGGGTCCTACGAGCAGTACTTC. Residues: CASSQVGTGDGSGSYEQYF.

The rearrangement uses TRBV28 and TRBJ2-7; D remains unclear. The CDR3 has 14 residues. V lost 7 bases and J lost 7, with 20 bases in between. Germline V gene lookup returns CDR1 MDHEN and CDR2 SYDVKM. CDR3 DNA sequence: TGTGCCAGCAACCTCGCAGGCGCAGGTCAGGAGCAGTACTTC. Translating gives CASNLAGAGQEQYF.

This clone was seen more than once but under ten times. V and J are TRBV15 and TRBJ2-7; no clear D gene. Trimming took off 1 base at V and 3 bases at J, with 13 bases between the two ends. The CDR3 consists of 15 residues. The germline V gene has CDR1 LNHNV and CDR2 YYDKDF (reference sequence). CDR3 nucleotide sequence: TGTGCCACCAGCAGAGGAGGAAGAGGAGACTACGAGCAGTACTTC. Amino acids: CATSRGGRGDYEQYF.

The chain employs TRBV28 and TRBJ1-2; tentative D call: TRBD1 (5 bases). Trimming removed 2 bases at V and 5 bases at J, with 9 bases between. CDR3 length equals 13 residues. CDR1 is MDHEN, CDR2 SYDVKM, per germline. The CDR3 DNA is TGTGCCAGCAGTTTAGGCAGGGTATATGGCTACACCTTC. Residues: CASSLGRVYGYTF.

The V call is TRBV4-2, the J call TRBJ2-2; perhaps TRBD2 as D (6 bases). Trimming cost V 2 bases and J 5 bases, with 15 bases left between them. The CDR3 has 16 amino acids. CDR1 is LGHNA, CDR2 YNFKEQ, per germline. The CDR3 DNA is TGTGCCAGCAGCCAAATGGGTAGCGGATGGACCGGGGAGCTGTTTTTT. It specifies CASSQMGSGWTGELFF.

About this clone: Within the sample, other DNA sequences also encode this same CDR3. CDR3 DNA: TGTGCCAGCAGCCAGTCCTACGAGCAGTACTTC. It codes for CASSQSYEQYF. The chain joins TRBV3-1 (or the pseudogene TRBV3-2) to TRBJ2-7; no clear D. V shed 3 bases and J shed 1 base, with 1 base lying between them. CDR1 LGHDT and CDR2 YNNKEL come from the germline V gene (reference sequence). This CDR3 comprises 11 residues.

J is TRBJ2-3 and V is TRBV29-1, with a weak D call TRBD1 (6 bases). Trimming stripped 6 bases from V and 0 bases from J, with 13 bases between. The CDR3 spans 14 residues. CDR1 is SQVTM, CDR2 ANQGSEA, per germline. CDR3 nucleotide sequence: TGCAGCGTCACAGGGAAAAGTAGCACAGATACGCAGTATTTT. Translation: CSVTGKSSTDTQYF.

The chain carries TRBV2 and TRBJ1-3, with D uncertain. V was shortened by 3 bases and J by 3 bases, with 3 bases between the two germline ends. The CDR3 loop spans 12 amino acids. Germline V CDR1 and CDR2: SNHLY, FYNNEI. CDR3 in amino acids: CASSDSGNTIYF. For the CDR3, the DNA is TGTGCCAGCAGTGACAGTGGAAACACCATATATTTT.

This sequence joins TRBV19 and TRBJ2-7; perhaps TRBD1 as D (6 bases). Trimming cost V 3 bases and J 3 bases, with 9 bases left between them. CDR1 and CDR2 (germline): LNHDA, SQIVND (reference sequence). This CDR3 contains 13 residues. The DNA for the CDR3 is TGTGCCAGTAGTATCATACAGGGCTACGAGCAGTACTTC. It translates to CASSIIQGYEQYF.